The rows below give T cell receptor beta chains drawn from one sample of a study of graft-versus-host responses after intestinal transplantation. Sequencing was performed with immunoSEQ multiplex PCR; in TCRdb, only in-frame clones are kept and a portion is missing. The sample yields roughly 28,000 clones, around 90% seen once. Specimen: PBMCs, collected about 430 days after intestinal transplantation. The receptors were gathered from a human patient who received an intestinal transplant, so some T cells may come from the graft donor. The CDR3 runs from the conserved cysteine through the conserved F or W. D genes are given only for firm matches. Clone sizes are given selectively: once, few, many, or a class where the clone is expanded.

j_call v_call d_call clone_size cdr3_length cdr3_aa cdr3_nt
TRBJ1-6 TRBV19 TRBD1 . 15 CASSDRGFGNSPLHF TGTGCCAGTAGTGACAGGGGTTTTGGCAATTCACCCCTCCACTTT
TRBJ2-1 TRBV30 . . 13 CAWSGIPYNEQFF TGTGCCTGGAGCGGGATCCCTTACAATGAGCAGTTCTTC
TRBJ2-1 TRBV7-8 . few 15 CASSLRQVPYNEQFF TGTGCCAGCAGCCTCCGACAGGTACCTTACAATGAGCAGTTCTTC
TRBJ2-3 TRBV2 . . 12 CASSDSTDTQYF TGTGCCAGCAGTGATTCGACGGATACGCAGTATTTT
TRBJ2-1 TRBV18 TRBD2 . 13 CASSKTSGSEQFF TGTGCCAGCTCAAAGACTAGCGGGAGTGAGCAGTTCTTC
TRBJ2-2 TRBV6-5 TRBD1 . 16 CASSYAGTAPTGELFF TGTGCCAGCAGTTACGCCGGGACAGCCCCAACCGGGGAGCTGTTTTTT
TRBJ2-7 TRBV11-3 TRBD2 . 13 CASSTGGGYEQYF TGTGCCAGCAGCACGGGGGGTGGATACGAGCAGTACTTC
TRBJ1-2 TRBV6-5 . . 13 CASSYSGGLGYTF TGTGCCAGCAGTTACTCGGGGGGTTTGGGCTACACCTTC
TRBJ2-7 TRBV2 . medium-sized 13 CASADVSSYEQYF TGTGCCAGCGCGGACGTGAGCTCCTACGAGCAGTACTTC
TRBJ1-2 TRBV6-5 . . 12 CASSYPGHGYTF TGTGCCAGCAGTTACCCGGGGCATGGCTACACCTTC
TRBJ2-7 TRBV15 . . 15 CATSREPQGWGEQYF TGTGCCACCAGCAGAGAGCCGCAGGGTTGGGGCGAGCAGTACTTC
TRBJ1-4 TRBV7-2 . . 12 CASSLVGEKLFF TGTGCCAGCAGCTTAGTGGGTGAAAAACTGTTTTTT
TRBJ1-1 TRBV7-9 . . 12 CASSPQPTEAFF TGTGCCAGCAGCCCCCAGCCGACTGAAGCTTTCTTT
TRBJ1-6 TRBV10-2 . . 13 CASSGLYNSPLHF TGCGCCAGCAGTGGTCTCTATAATTCACCCCTCCACTTT
TRBJ2-7 TRBV6-1 TRBD2 once 16 CASSEEGLRELNEQYF TGTGCCAGCAGTGAAGAGGGGTTGCGGGAGTTAAACGAGCAGTACTTC
TRBJ2-3 TRBV5-6 TRBD1 . 14 CASSLAQGADTQYF TGTGCCAGCAGCTTGGCGCAGGGGGCAGATACGCAGTATTTT
TRBJ2-7 TRBV29-1 . . 15 CSVEDLAVSSYEQYF TGCAGCGTTGAAGATCTGGCCGTTAGCTCCTACGAGCAGTACTTC
TRBJ2-5 TRBV5-1 . . 13 CASSLYGGETQYF TGCGCCAGCAGCTTATACGGCGGGGAGACCCAGTACTTC
TRBJ2-7 TRBV28 . . 17 CASSLRVGRATSYEQYF TGTGCCAGCAGTTTACGGGTCGGCAGGGCCACCTCCTACGAGCAGTACTTC
TRBJ2-3 TRBV6-4 . . 13 CASSEQGTDTQYF TGTGCCAGCAGTGAACAGGGCACAGATACGCAGTATTTT
TRBJ2-3 TRBV2 TRBD2 . 16 CASTRRPSGRGDTQYF TGTGCCAGCACGCGCCGCCCTAGCGGGAGAGGGGATACGCAGTATTTT
TRBJ2-7 TRBV28 TRBD1 . 13 CATSTGGSYEQYF TGTGCCACCTCGACAGGGGGCTCCTACGAGCAGTACTTC
TRBJ2-1 TRBV19 TRBD1 . 16 CASSIIGGQGLDEQFF TGTGCCAGTAGTATAATCGGGGGACAGGGTCTCGATGAGCAGTTCTTC
TRBJ2-1 TRBV2 . . 13 CASSSQGYNEQFF TGTGCCAGCAGTTCGCAGGGTTACAATGAGCAGTTCTTC
TRBJ1-3 TRBV19 . . 15 CASTPSDYSGNTIYF TGTGCCAGTACCCCCTCGGACTACTCTGGAAACACCATATATTTT
TRBJ2-2 TRBV14 . . 15 CASSHGTVNTGELFF TGTGCCAGCAGCCACGGGACGGTGAACACCGGGGAGCTGTTTTTT
TRBJ1-2 TRBV7-9 . . 12 CASSLGGGGYTF TGTGCCAGCAGCTTGGGAGGGGGGGGCTACACCTTC
TRBJ1-2 TRBV28 . . 10 CASSSPGYTF TGTGCCAGCAGTTCACCTGGCTACACCTTC
TRBJ1-1 TRBV19 . . 11 CASSGRTEAFF TGTGCCAGTAGTGGGAGGACTGAAGCTTTCTTT
TRBJ2-1 TRBV11-2 TRBD2 . 14 CASSFSSGSNEQFF TGTGCCAGCAGCTTCTCTAGCGGGAGTAATGAGCAGTTCTTC
TRBJ2-5 TRBV28 . . 15 CASSLGGPYQETQYF TGTGCCAGCAGTTTAGGGGGCCCGTACCAAGAGACCCAGTACTTC
TRBJ1-3 TRBV7-9 . . 12 CASSPTRNTIYF TGTGCCAGCAGCCCCACCAGAAACACCATATATTTT
TRBJ2-7 TRBV4-3 TRBD2 . 15 CASSPSLAGDYEQYF TGCGCCAGCAGCCCCTCCTTAGCGGGGGACTACGAGCAGTACTTC
TRBJ1-5 TRBV15 TRBD1 . 18 CATSRDLPGTGSNQPQHF TGTGCCACCAGCAGAGATCTACCCGGGACAGGGTCCAATCAGCCCCAGCATTTT
TRBJ1-4 TRBV5-6 TRBD1 few 14 CASSLTGAGEKLFF TGTGCCAGCAGCTTGACAGGGGCGGGGGAAAAACTGTTTTTT
TRBJ2-1 TRBV6-6 . . 13 CATRPAPYNEQFF TGTGCCACGCGACCCGCACCCTACAATGAGCAGTTCTTC
TRBJ2-3 TRBV23-1 TRBD2 once 15 CASSQNLAGLNTQYF TGCGCCAGCAGTCAAAACCTAGCGGGGTTAAATACGCAGTATTTT
TRBJ2-1 TRBV19 . . 15 CASSRTGRPYNEQFF TGTGCCAGTAGTCGGACCGGCAGACCGTACAATGAGCAGTTCTTC
TRBJ2-1 TRBV29-1 TRBD2 . 13 CSVPGTSSVEQFF TGCAGCGTACCCGGGACTAGCTCCGTTGAGCAGTTCTTC
TRBJ2-1 TRBV6-1 . . 11 CASSEGRSQFF TGTGCCAGCAGTGAGGGAAGGTCGCAGTTCTTC
TRBJ2-7 TRBV5-1 TRBD2 once 16 CASSRTSGGSSYEQYF TGCGCCAGCAGTAGGACTAGCGGGGGCAGCTCCTACGAGCAGTACTTC
TRBJ2-3 TRBV23-1 TRBD2 . 22 CASSQSTKRGGAERGATDTQYF TGCGCCAGCAGTCAGTCTACGAAACGGGGGGGAGCGGAACGGGGTGCCACAGATACGCAGTATTTT
TRBJ2-7 TRBV6-6 . . 14 CASMVTGEAYEQYF TGTGCCAGCATGGTAACAGGGGAGGCCTACGAGCAGTACTTC
TRBJ2-1 TRBV30 TRBD2 . 14 CAWTMGLAGARWFF TGTGCCTGGACCATGGGACTAGCGGGGGCCCGGTGGTTCTTC